Below are 22 T cell receptor beta chains sequenced from a single sample in a study of cytomegalovirus exposure and HLA in healthy donors. The data were produced by immunoSEQ multiplex PCR, yet TCRdb's version contains in-frame clones alone and is incomplete. The sample records over 110,000 clones, about 83% being singletons. Sequencing was done on a sample of PBMCs. The receptors here all came from a woman aged 30 to 39 in good health and CMV-seronegative.

The CDR3 spells CASSPGTNYGYTF. In DNA, the CDR3 is TGTGCCAGCAGCCCCGGGACAAACTATGGCTACACCTTC. The chain carries TRBV5-4 and TRBJ1-2; possibly TRBD1 for D (6 bases). The ends were cut back, 4 bases at V and 2 bases at J, with 9 bases in the middle. CDR3 length equals 13 residues. The germline gives CDR1 SGHNT, CDR2 YYREEE (reference sequence).

The chain joins TRBV7-2 to TRBJ2-2; 8 bases align to TRBD2. Per germline, CDR1 SGHTA and CDR2 FQGNSA. The CDR3 is made up of 16 amino acids. Unmatched junction bases numbered 14, after V lost 6 bases and J lost 8 bases. CDR3 region: CASRPPGGPVSGELFF. DNA of the CDR3: TGTGCCAGCAGGCCACCGGGGGGGCCAGTTTCGGGGGAGCTGTTTTTT.

The chain uses TRBV2 and TRBJ2-3, with D possibly TRBD1 on 7 matching bases. Germline-derived CDR1 and CDR2 are SNHLY and FYNNEI. V was pared by 8 bases and J by 4 bases, with 16 bases between. The CDR3 contains 14 residues. CDR3 DNA sequence: TGTGCCAGCGCAGTTCAGGGGGGAGCAGATACGCAGTATTTT. Translated, it gives CASAVQGGADTQYF.

CDR3 amino acids: CASSLEVGKGRGTEAFF. CDR3 DNA: TGTGCCAGCAGCTTAGAGGTGGGAAAGGGGCGGGGCACTGAAGCTTTCTTT. V usage is TRBV7-9 and J usage is TRBJ1-1; D possibly corresponds to TRBD1 (5 bases). Germline V gives CDR1 SEHNR, CDR2 FQNEAQ (reference sequence). V lost 1 base and J 4 bases, leaving 19 bases between the germline ends. The CDR3 extends over 17 amino acids. The full variable domain, completed using reference TRBV7-9 and TRBJ1-1, is DTGVSQNPRHKITKRGQNVTFRCDPISEHNRLYWYRQTLGQGPEFLTYFQNEAQLEKSRLLSDRFSAERPKGSFSTLEIQRTEQGDSAMYLCASSLEVGKGRGTEAFFGQGTRLTVV.

This clone was counted once. The V and J genes are TRBV2 and TRBJ2-7, with D tentatively TRBD1 (6 bases). The CDR3 consists of 14 residues. Germline-derived CDR1 and CDR2 are SNHLY and FYNNEI. Between the trimmed V and J ends, which lost 7 bases and 5 bases, there was a span of 18 bases. CDR3 in amino acids: CASTRDITAHEQYF. In DNA, the CDR3 is TGTGCCAGCACTCGGGACATAACAGCCCACGAGCAGTACTTC.

The chain combines TRBV11-2 with TRBJ2-1; tentatively, D is TRBD2 (5 bases). V lost 5 bases to trimming and J lost 3 bases, with 14 bases between them. Germline V gene data show CDR1 as SGHAT and CDR2 as FQNNGV. This CDR3 contains 15 residues. CDR3 in amino acids: CASSTNRGSYNEQFF. The CDR3 DNA reads as TGTGCCAGCAGCACCAACCGAGGGAGCTACAATGAGCAGTTCTTC.

This chain uses TRBV11-2 with TRBJ2-1; a weak D match, TRBD2 (6 bases). CDR1 and CDR2 (germline): SGHAT, FQNNGV. Trimming removed 1 base from V and 7 bases from J, with 14 bases in between. This CDR3 comprises 15 residues. DNA of the CDR3: TGTGCCAGCAGCTTAGGGGGGGTCGTCGGGAATGAGCAGTTCTTC. Residues: CASSLGGVVGNEQFF.

In this sample, this clone turned up a few times. The chain uses TRBV19 and TRBJ1-1; D not certain. CDR1 LNHDA and CDR2 SQIVND come from the germline V gene (reference sequence). The CDR3 has 13 amino acids. V was pared by 6 bases and J by 3 bases, with 11 bases between. CDR3 coding DNA: TGTGCCAGTAGCTGGATGGAGGACACTGAAGCTTTCTTT. Amino acid sequence: CASSWMEDTEAFF. Using reference TRBV19 and TRBJ1-1 for the parts outside the CDR3, the full variable domain is DGGITQSPKYLFRKEGQNVTLSCEQNLNHDAMYWYRQDPGQGLRLIYYSQIVNDFQKGDIAEGYSVSREKKESFPLTVTSAQKNPTAFYLCASSWMEDTEAFFGQGTRLTVV.

The chain has TRBV7-2 and TRBJ2-2, with D unclear. Trimming stripped 1 base from V and 6 bases from J, with 9 bases between. This CDR3 has 14 residues. The V gene's germline CDR1 is SGHTA and CDR2 FQGNSA. The CDR3 region is CASSLGSFSGELFF. CDR3 coding DNA: TGTGCCAGCAGCTTAGGCAGTTTTTCCGGGGAGCTGTTTTTT.

The rearrangement joins TRBV11-2 to TRBJ2-5; no definite D call. V lost 5 bases and J 5 bases, leaving 18 bases between the germline ends. CDR1 and CDR2 from the germline V gene are SGHAT and FQNNGV. This CDR3 is built from 15 residues. The CDR3 is CASSPMHSLWETQYF. CDR3 nucleotides: TGTGCCAGCAGCCCAATGCATAGCCTCTGGGAGACCCAGTACTTC.

This chain connects TRBV6-5 to TRBJ1-2; D is possibly TRBD1 (5 bases). Germline V CDR1 and CDR2: MNHEY, SVGAGI. Deletions cut 6 bases from V and 8 bases from J, with 19 bases between. The CDR3 spans 14 residues. The chain's CDR3 is CASSRTIRDRGYTF. The CDR3 nucleotides are TGTGCCAGCAGCCGCACCATCAGGGATCGGGGCTACACCTTC.

J is TRBJ2-5 and V is TRBV5-1; 12 bases line up with TRBD2. The CDR3 has 15 residues. Trimming at V came to 2 bases and at J to 6 bases, leaving 5 bases not matched to a gene. The germline V gene encodes CDR1 SGHRS and CDR2 YFSETQ. This CDR3 is CASSFPSGGAQTQYF. The CDR3 DNA reads TGCGCCAGCAGCTTTCCTAGCGGGGGGGCACAGACCCAGTACTTC.

V gene TRBV18 combines with J gene TRBJ2-3; TRBD2 aligns across 9 bases. This CDR3 comprises 16 residues. The trim removed 4 bases at V and 6 bases at J, leaving 11 bases unmatched. The germline CDR1 and CDR2 sequences are KGHSH and LQKENI. The CDR3 spells CASSRPEAGGADTQYF. In DNA, the CDR3 is TGTGCCAGCTCACGACCGGAGGCGGGGGGGGCGGATACGCAGTATTTT.

The chain carries TRBV15 and TRBJ2-1; 8 bases are shared with TRBD1. The CDR3 consists of 16 residues. From germline, CDR1 is LNHNV and CDR2 YYDKDF (reference sequence). With V trimmed by 1 base and J by 2 bases, 4 bases remained unmatched. Written as DNA, the CDR3 is TGTGCCACCAGCAGAGTTGGCAGGGGGCCCTACAATGAGCAGTTCTTC. It yields the protein CATSRVGRGPYNEQFF.

The chain uses TRBV6-6 and TRBJ1-4; 8 positions agree with TRBD1. The CDR3 extends over 15 amino acids. V lost 4 bases and J lost 1; bases outside the gene matches: 2. The V gene's germline CDR1 is MNHNY and CDR2 SVGAGI (reference sequence). CDR3 in amino acids: CASSFTGGTNEKLFF. Written as DNA, the CDR3 is TGTGCCAGCAGTTTTACAGGGGGAACTAATGAAAAACTGTTTTTT.

The rearrangement links TRBV9 to TRBJ2-1; 10 nucleotides line up with TRBD2. V lost 0 bases to trimming and J lost 6 bases; unmatched junction nucleotides: 3. This CDR3 has 15 amino acids. Germline loops: CDR1 SGDLS, CDR2 YYNGEE. CDR3: CASSVGTSGINEQFF. The CDR3 bases are TGTGCCAGCAGCGTAGGGACTAGCGGAATCAATGAGCAGTTCTTC.

This clone was counted between two and nine times. The chain combines TRBV6-6 with TRBJ2-7; tentative D call: TRBD1 (5 bases). This CDR3 is built from 12 residues. Germline V gives CDR1 MNHNY, CDR2 SVGAGI (reference sequence). V lost 2 bases, J lost 3 bases, and 5 bases lay in between. CDR3 coding DNA: TGTGCCAGCAGTTACGACAGCTACGAGCAGTACTTC. Encoded protein: CASSYDSYEQYF.

V and J are TRBV5-1 and TRBJ1-1, with TRBD1 matching 7 bases. The CDR3 spans 13 residues. J lost 8 bases, V lost 4 bases, and 8 bases had no gene match. Per the germline V gene, CDR1 is SGHRS and CDR2 is YFSETQ. The CDR3 reads CASSRGTDLEAFF. As DNA, the CDR3 is TGCGCCAGCAGCCGTGGGACAGATCTCGAAGCTTTCTTT.

In its sample, this clone was seen once. The V gene is TRBV6-5, the J gene TRBJ1-2; D may be TRBD1 (6 bases). CDR1 MNHEY and CDR2 SVGAGI come from the germline V gene. The CDR3 is 13 amino acids. V dropped 10 bases and J dropped 7 bases, with 19 bases sitting between them. Written as DNA, the CDR3 is TGTGCCACCCAGGGGAAGGGTAAGGGTGGCTACACCTTC. It specifies CATQGKGKGGYTF.

V and J are TRBV9 and TRBJ1-6; TRBD1 might be the D (5 bases). Germline V gene lookup returns CDR1 SGDLS and CDR2 YYNGEE. The germline V and J ends were trimmed by 3 bases and 10 bases, with 14 bases remaining between them. The CDR3 is 14 residues long. CDR3 sequence: CASSAVGGGSPLHF. The CDR3 bases are TGTGCCAGCAGCGCCGTGGGGGGAGGCTCACCCCTCCACTTT.

The chain has TRBV4-3 and TRBJ1-4, with D hard to call. The CDR3 loop spans 17 amino acids. CDR1 LGHNA and CDR2 YSLEER come from the germline V gene. V was clipped by 2 bases and J by 5 bases, with 18 bases between them. CDR3 in amino acids: CASSQRSVKYVNEKLFF. CDR3 nucleotides: TGCGCCAGCAGCCAAAGATCGGTCAAGTATGTGAATGAAAAACTGTTTTTT.

The rearrangement links TRBV19 to TRBJ2-5; 7 bases fit TRBD1. V gave up 7 bases and J gave up 5 bases; unmatched junction bases: 7. Germline V CDR1 and CDR2: LNHDA, SQIVND (reference sequence). This CDR3 is built from 13 residues. In nucleotides, the CDR3 is TGTGCCAGTACCAAGACAGGGCGTGAGACCCAGTACTTC. Amino acid sequence: CASTKTGRETQYF.